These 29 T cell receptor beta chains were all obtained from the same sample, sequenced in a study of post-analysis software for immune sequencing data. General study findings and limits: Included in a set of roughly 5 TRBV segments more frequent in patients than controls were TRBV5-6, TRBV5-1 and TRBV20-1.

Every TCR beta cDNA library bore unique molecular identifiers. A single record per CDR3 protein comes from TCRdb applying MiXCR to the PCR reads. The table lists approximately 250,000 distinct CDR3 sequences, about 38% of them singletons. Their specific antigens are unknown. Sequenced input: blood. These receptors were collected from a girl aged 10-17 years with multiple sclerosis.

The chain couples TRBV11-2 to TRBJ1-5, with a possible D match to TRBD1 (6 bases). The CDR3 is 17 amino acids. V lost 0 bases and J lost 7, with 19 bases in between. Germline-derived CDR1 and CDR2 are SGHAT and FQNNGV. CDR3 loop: CASSLEGGSRAGQPQHF. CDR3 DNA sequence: TGTGCCAGCAGCTTAGAAGGGGGGAGCAGGGCAGGACAGCCCCAGCATTTT.

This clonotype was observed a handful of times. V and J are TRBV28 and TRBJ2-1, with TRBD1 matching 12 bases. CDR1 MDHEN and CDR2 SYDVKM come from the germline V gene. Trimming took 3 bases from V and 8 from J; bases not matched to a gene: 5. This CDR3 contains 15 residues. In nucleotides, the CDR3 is TGTGCCAGCAGTTTGGGGACAGGGGGCGGGGATGAGCAGTTCTTC. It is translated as CASSLGTGGGDEQFF.

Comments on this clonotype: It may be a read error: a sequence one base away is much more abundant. The CDR3 region is CASEILGEGYNEQFF. CDR3 sequence (DNA): TGTGCCAGCGAGATATTGGGGGAGGGGTACAATGAGCAGTTCTTC. This sequence joins TRBV4-2 and TRBJ2-1; 7 bases are a match to TRBD2. The CDR3 is 15 residues long. CDR1 LGHNA and CDR2 YNFKEQ come from the germline V gene. Unmatched junction bases numbered 11, after V lost 8 bases and J lost 4 bases.

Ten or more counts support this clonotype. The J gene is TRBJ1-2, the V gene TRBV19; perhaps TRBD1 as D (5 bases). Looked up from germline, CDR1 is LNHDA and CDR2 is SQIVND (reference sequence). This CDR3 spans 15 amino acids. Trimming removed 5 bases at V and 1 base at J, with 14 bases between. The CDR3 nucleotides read TGTGCCAGTAGTCCTCTAGACAGTATTAACTATGGCTACACCTTC. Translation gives CASSPLDSINYGYTF.

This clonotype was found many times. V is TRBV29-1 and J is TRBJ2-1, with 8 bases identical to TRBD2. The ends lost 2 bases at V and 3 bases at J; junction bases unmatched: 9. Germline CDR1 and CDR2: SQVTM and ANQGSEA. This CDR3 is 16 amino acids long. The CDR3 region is CSVEPWGSGVYNEQFF. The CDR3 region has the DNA TGCAGCGTTGAACCCTGGGGTAGCGGGGTCTACAATGAGCAGTTCTTC.

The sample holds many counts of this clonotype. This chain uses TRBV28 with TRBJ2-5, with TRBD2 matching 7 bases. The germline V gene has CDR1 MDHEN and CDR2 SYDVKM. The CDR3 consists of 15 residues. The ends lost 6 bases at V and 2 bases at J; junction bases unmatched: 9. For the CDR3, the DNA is TGTGCCAGCAGCTCACTCCTGGGGGGGCAAGAGACCCAGTACTTC. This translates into CASSSLLGGQETQYF.

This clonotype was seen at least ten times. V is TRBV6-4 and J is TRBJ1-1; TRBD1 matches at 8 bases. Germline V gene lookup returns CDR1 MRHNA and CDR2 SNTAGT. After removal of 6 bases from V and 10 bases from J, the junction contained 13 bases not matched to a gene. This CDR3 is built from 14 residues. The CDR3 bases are TGTGCCAGCAGGCAGACAGGGGACTCCCTAGGAGCTTTCTTT. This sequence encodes CASRQTGDSLGAFF.

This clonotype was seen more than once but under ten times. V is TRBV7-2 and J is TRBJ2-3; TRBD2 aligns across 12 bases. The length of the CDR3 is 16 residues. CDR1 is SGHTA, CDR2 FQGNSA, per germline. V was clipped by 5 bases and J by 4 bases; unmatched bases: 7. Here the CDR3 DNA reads TGTGCCAGCAGCACGACTAGCGGGAGAATGTCAGATACGCAGTATTTT. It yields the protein CASSTTSGRMSDTQYF.

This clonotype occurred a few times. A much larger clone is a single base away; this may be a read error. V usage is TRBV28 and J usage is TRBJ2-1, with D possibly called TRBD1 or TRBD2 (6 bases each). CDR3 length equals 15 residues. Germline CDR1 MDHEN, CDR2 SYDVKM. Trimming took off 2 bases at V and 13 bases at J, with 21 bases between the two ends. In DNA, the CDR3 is TGTGCCAGCAGTTTAAGGGGGGCAGGGCAAGAGACCCAGTTCTTC. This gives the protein CASSLRGAGQETQFF.

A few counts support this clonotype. The CDR3 loop is CASSYESLAGGNEQFF. In DNA form, the CDR3 reads TGTGCCAGCAGTTACGAGTCGCTAGCGGGAGGTAATGAGCAGTTCTTC. The rearrangement links TRBV6-5 to TRBJ2-1, with TRBD2 matching over 11 bases. The length of the CDR3 is 16 residues. Losses at the gene ends were 2 bases for V and 7 bases for J; bases not matched to a gene: 7. Germline loops: CDR1 MNHEY, CDR2 SVGAGI.

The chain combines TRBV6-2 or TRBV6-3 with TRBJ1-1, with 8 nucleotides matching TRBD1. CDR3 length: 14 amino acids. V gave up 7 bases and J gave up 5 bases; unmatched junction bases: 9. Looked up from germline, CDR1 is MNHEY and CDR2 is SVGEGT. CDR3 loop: CASNPGTGSTEAFF. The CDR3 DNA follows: TGTGCCAGCAACCCAGGGACAGGTTCAACTGAAGCTTTCTTT.

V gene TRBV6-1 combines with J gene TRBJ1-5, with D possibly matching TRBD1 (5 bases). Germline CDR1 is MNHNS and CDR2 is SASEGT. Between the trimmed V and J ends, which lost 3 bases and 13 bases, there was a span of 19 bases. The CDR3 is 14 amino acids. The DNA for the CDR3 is TGTGCCAGCAGTGATCCGGGACTCGGTCGAATACAGCATTTT. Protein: CASSDPGLGRIQHF.

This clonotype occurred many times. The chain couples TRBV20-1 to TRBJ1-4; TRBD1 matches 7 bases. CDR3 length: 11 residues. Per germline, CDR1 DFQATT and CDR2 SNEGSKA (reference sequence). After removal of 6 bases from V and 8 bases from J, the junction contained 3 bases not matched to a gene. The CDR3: CSALDREKLFF. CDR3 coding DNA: TGCAGTGCGCTGGACAGGGAAAAACTGTTTTTT.

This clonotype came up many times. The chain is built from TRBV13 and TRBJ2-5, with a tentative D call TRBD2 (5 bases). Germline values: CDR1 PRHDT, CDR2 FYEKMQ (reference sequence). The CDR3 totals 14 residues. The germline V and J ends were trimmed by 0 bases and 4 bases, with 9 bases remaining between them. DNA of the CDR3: TGTGCCAGCAGCTTAGGTCCAGCGGCAGAGACCCAGTACTTC. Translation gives CASSLGPAAETQYF.

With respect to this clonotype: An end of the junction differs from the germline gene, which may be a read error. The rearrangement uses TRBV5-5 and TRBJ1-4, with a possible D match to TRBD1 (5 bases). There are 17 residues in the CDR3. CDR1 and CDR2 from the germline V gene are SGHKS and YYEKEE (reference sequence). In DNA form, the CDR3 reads TGTGCCAGCAGCTTGGAAGGGCGGCCAGGGTACAATGAAAAACGGTTTTTT. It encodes CASSLEGRPGYNEKRFF.

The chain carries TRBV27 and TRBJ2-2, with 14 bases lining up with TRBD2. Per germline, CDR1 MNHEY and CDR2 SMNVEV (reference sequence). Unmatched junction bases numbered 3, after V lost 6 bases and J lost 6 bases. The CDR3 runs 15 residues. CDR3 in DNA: TGTGCCAGCAGAACGGGACTAGCGGGAGCCGGGGAGCTGTTTTTT. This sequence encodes CASRTGLAGAGELFF.

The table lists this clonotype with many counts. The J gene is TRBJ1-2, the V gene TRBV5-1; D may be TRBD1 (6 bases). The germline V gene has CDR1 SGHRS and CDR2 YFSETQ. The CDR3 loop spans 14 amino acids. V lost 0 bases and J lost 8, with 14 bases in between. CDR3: CASSLEGTIVGYTF. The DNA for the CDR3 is TGCGCCAGCAGCTTGGAAGGGACAATTGTGGGCTACACCTTC.

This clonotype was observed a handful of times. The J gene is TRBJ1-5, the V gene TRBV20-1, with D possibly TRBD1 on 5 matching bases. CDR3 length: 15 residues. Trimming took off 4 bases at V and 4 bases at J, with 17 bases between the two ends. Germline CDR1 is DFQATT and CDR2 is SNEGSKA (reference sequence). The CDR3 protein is CSAISGGGGNQPQHF. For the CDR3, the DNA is TGCAGTGCTATTTCAGGCGGGGGGGGTAATCAGCCCCAGCATTTT.

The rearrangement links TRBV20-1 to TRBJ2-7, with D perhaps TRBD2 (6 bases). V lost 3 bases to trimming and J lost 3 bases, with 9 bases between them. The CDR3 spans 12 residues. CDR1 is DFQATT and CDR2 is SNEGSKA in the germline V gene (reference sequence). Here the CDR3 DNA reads TGCAGTGCTAGGCTGGGGGGCTACGAGCAGTACTTC. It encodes CSARLGGYEQYF.

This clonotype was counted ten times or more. In DNA, the CDR3 is TGCGCCAGCTCGATTCTAGCGGACCCCAGGGAGACCCAGTACTTC. As protein: CASSILADPRETQYF. The chain is built from TRBV5-1 and TRBJ2-5; 7 positions match TRBD2. Germline-derived CDR1 and CDR2 are SGHRS and YFSETQ. The CDR3 length is 15 residues. V dropped 7 bases and J dropped 5; count of bases not matched to a gene: 14.

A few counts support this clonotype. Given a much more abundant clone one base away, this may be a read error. The DNA for the CDR3 is TGTGCCACCAGTGATTTTCCGACAGGGCATGAGCAGTACTTC. Its translation: CATSDFPTGHEQYF. The gene calls are TRBV24-1 and TRBJ2-7, with 7 nucleotides matching TRBD1. CDR3 length: 14 residues. Unmatched junction bases numbered 6, after V lost 1 base and J lost 7 bases. Germline V gene lookup returns CDR1 KGHDR and CDR2 SFDVKD.

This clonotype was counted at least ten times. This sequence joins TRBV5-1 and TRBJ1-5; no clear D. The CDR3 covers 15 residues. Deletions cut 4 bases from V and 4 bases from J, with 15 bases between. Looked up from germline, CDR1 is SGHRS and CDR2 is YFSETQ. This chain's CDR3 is CASSPSPKTNQPQHF. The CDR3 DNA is TGCGCCAGCAGCCCATCCCCGAAGACTAATCAGCCCCAGCATTTT.

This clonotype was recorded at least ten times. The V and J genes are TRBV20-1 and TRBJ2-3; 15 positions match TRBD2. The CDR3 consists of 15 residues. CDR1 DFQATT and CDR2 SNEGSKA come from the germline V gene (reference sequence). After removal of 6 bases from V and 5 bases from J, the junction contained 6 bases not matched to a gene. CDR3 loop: CSARTSGGALDTQYF. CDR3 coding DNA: TGCAGTGCGAGGACTAGCGGGGGGGCGTTAGATACGCAGTATTTT.

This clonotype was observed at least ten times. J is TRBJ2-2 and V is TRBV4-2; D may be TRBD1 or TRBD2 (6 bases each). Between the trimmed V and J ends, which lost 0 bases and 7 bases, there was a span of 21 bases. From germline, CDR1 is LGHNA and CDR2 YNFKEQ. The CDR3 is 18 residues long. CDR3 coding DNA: TGTGCCAGCAGCCAAGATGGCGGAGGGGGTTCCCCCGGCGGGGAGCTGTTTTTT. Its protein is CASSQDGGGGSPGGELFF.

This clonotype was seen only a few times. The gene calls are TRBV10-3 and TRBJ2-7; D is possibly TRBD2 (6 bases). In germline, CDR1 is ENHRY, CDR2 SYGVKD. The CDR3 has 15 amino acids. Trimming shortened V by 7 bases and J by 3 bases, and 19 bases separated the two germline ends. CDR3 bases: TGTGCCATCACCGCGGGGAGAGGGGCCGACTACGAGCAGTACTTC. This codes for CAITAGRGADYEQYF.

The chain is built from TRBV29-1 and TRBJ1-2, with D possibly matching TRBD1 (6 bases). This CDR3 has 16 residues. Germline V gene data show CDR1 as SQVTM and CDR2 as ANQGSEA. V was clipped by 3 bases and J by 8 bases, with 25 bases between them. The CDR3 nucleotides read TGCAGCGTTGAGGGGATTGGGGGGGCCGGCAGAAGGGGCTACACCTTC. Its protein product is CSVEGIGGAGRRGYTF.

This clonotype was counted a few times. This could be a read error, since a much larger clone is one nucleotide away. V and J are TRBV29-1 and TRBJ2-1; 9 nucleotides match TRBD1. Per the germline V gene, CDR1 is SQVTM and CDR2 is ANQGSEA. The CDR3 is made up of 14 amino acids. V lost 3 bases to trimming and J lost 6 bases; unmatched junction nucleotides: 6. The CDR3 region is CSVDGQGRCNEQFF. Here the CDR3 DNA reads TGCAGCGTTGATGGACAGGGGAGATGCAATGAGCAGTTCTTC.

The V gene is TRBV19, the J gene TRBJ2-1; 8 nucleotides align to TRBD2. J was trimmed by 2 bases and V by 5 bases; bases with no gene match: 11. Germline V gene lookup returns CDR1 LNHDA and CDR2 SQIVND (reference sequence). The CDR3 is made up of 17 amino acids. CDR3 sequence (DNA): TGTGCCAGTAGTGATATAAGACTAGCGAAGACCTACAATGAGCAGTTCTTC. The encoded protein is CASSDIRLAKTYNEQFF.

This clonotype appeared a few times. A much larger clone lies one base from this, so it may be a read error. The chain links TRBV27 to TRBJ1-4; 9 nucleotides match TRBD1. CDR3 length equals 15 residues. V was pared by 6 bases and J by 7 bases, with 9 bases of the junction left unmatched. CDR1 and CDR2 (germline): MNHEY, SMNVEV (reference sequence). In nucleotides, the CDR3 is TGTGCCAGCAGAATTACAGGGGGCGCCTGTGAAAAACTGTTTTTT. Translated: CASRITGGACEKLFF.